This entry concerns a single T cell receptor beta chain. Its antigen is unidentified. Profiling relied on immunoSEQ multiplex PCR, and the TCRdb table lists in-frame clones only, not all of them. Of 36,000 or so clones listed, around 82% were seen once; the top ten hold approximately 20%. The data were taken from a study of OX40 agonist ivuxolimab in advanced cancers. The CDR3 length is 15 residues. Per germline, CDR1 MNHEY and CDR2 SVGAGI. V lost 5 bases and J lost 2; bases outside the gene matches: 8. Points from the study as a whole: In the 0.1 to 3.0 mg/kg range, CD4+ and CD8+ blood T cells had expanded clonally by week 6.

The chain joins TRBV6-5 to TRBJ2-7, with 8 bases identical to TRBD1. The clonotype originates from an adult with an advanced solid tumor such as melanoma, head and neck, liver or kidney cancer. The specimen comprised CD4+ or CD8+ T cells sorted from blood, sampled in a trial of the OX40 agonist ivuxolimab. CDR3 in amino acids: CASSLGQGFTYEQYF. In DNA, the CDR3 is TGTGCCAGCAGTCTAGGACAGGGCTTTACCTACGAGCAGTACTTC.